What follows are 15 T cell receptor beta chains derived from one specimen sequenced in a study of blood T cell repertoires in COVID-19. Repertoires were generated with immunoSEQ multiplex PCR, while TCRdb's copy carries only in-frame clones and drops some. This table holds about 200,000 clones, about 86% found once. Material: PBMCs or T cells enriched from blood (not recorded which). The source of these receptors is a woman in her forties with acute COVID-19.

This chain links TRBV11-3 with TRBJ2-5; D possibly corresponds to TRBD2 (6 bases). Per the germline V gene, CDR1 is SGHNT and CDR2 is YENEEA. The CDR3 runs 16 residues. The V end was cut by 3 bases, the J end by 5 bases, with 19 bases between. CDR3 bases: TGTGCCAGCAGCTTCTTAGCGGACCCTAAGAGGGAGACCCAGTACTTC. Protein sequence: CASSFLADPKRETQYF.

CDR3 in amino acids: CASSVDALSSYNEQFF. As DNA, the CDR3 is TGTGCCAGCAGCGTAGATGCCCTAAGCTCCTACAATGAGCAGTTCTTC. V gene TRBV9 combines with J gene TRBJ2-1; no clear D. Trimming removed 0 bases from V and 0 bases from J, with 10 bases in between. Germline V lookup: CDR1 SGDLS, CDR2 YYNGEE. This CDR3 spans 16 amino acids.

The chain recombines TRBV11-3 with TRBJ1-2; 10 positions agree with TRBD1. J lost 7 bases, V lost 1 base, and 3 bases had no gene match. CDR3 size: 14 residues. Germline V gene sequence: CDR1 SGHNT, CDR2 YENEEA. CDR3 amino acids: CASSLGTGGLGYTF. CDR3 nucleotide sequence: TGTGCCAGCAGCTTAGGGACAGGGGGACTTGGCTACACCTTC.

V and J are TRBV27 and TRBJ2-5; 7 nucleotides agree with TRBD1. The CDR3 has 15 residues. Germline V gene data show CDR1 as MNHEY and CDR2 as SMNVEV (reference sequence). V trimming: 5 bases; J trimming: 5 bases; junction bases outside the gene matches: 11. Here the CDR3 reads CASSRAGGTVETQYF. CDR3 in DNA: TGTGCCAGCAGTAGGGCAGGGGGTACTGTGGAGACCCAGTACTTC.

This clone turned up a few times. This sequence joins TRBV27 and TRBJ1-2; 9 bases align to TRBD1. The CDR3 runs to 14 residues. V lost 6 bases, J lost 4 bases, and 6 bases stayed unmatched. The V gene's germline CDR1 is MNHEY and CDR2 SMNVEV (reference sequence). CDR3 sequence (DNA): TGTGCCAGCAGACTACAGGGGGCTCCCTATGGCTACACCTTC. As protein: CASRLQGAPYGYTF.

The rearrangement uses TRBV4-3 and TRBJ2-5, with TRBD2 identical over 7 bases. The CDR3 runs to 15 residues. V shed 3 bases and J 5 bases; nucleotides not matched to a gene: 9. From germline, CDR1 is LGHNA and CDR2 YSLEER. The CDR3 reads CASSQSGMRAETQYF. In DNA form, the CDR3 reads TGCGCCAGCAGCCAGAGCGGGATGAGGGCGGAGACCCAGTACTTC.

V and J are TRBV11-2 and TRBJ2-1; possible D gene TRBD2, 5 bases. The germline gives CDR1 SGHAT, CDR2 FQNNGV. Between the trimmed V and J ends, which lost 4 bases and 8 bases, there was a span of 12 bases. This CDR3 comprises 13 residues. CDR3 nucleotides: TGTGCCAGCAGCTCCTTCGGGCGGGATGAGCAGTTCTTC. The encoded protein is CASSSFGRDEQFF.

V gene TRBV7-9 combines with J gene TRBJ1-1; no firm D call. Germline loops: CDR1 SEHNR, CDR2 FQNEAQ (reference sequence). Trimming shortened V by 2 bases and J by 1 base, and 14 bases separated the two germline ends. The CDR3 is 16 amino acids. The DNA for the CDR3 is TGTGCCAGCAGCTTAATACTCCGACACAAGAACACTGAAGCTTTCTTT. Translating it yields CASSLILRHKNTEAFF.

The chain links TRBV6-6 to TRBJ2-1; 8 nucleotides agree with TRBD2. The J segment lost 3 bases and the V segment lost 7 bases, leaving 8 bases of the junction unmatched. The CDR3 covers 15 residues. Germline values: CDR1 MNHNY, CDR2 SVGAGI (reference sequence). DNA for the CDR3: TGTGCCAGCACCAAAACTAGCGGAGGCTACAATGAGCAGTTCTTC. Its protein product is CASTKTSGGYNEQFF.

This chain joins TRBV29-1 and TRBJ2-7, with 9 nucleotides matching TRBD1. Germline loops: CDR1 SQVTM, CDR2 ANQGSEA. Unmatched junction bases numbered 5, after V lost 5 bases and J lost 0 bases. The CDR3 length is 14 residues. The CDR3 here is CSVSTTGGSYEQYF. In nucleotides, the CDR3 is TGCAGCGTTTCAACGACAGGGGGCTCCTACGAGCAGTACTTC.

This rearrangement joins TRBV27 to TRBJ1-1; unclear D gene. Germline V CDR1 and CDR2: MNHEY, SMNVEV (reference sequence). CDR3 length: 14 residues. Trimming removed 4 bases from V and 1 base from J, with 10 bases in between. The CDR3 nucleotides read TGTGCCAGCAGTTCCCCAAACAAGAACACTGAAGCTTTCTTT. The encoded protein is CASSSPNKNTEAFF.

V usage is TRBV16 and J usage is TRBJ2-3; D gene uncertain. V lost 8 bases to trimming and J lost 2 bases, with 8 bases between them. The CDR3 has 12 residues. CDR1 is KGHSY and CDR2 is FQNENV in the germline V gene. Here the CDR3 reads CASRRITDTQYF. The CDR3 region has the DNA TGTGCCAGCCGGCGGATCACAGATACGCAGTATTTT.

The chain uses TRBV5-1 and TRBJ2-1; 9 bases align to TRBD1. Germline CDR1 and CDR2: SGHRS and YFSETQ. V gave up 3 bases and J gave up 2 bases; unmatched junction bases: 3. The CDR3 spans 15 residues. The CDR3 DNA is TGCGCCAGCAGCTCGGGACAGGGCCCCTACAATGAGCAGTTCTTC. It is translated as CASSSGQGPYNEQFF.

This clone was observed a few times. The chain has TRBV14 and TRBJ2-1; 7 bases line up with TRBD2. CDR3 length: 17 amino acids. J gave up 5 bases and V 0 bases, and 10 bases lay outside the gene matches. Looked up from germline, CDR1 is SGHDN and CDR2 is FVKESK. The CDR3: CASSQDHLAVRDNEQFF. In DNA form, the CDR3 reads TGTGCCAGCAGCCAAGATCACCTAGCGGTACGGGACAATGAGCAGTTCTTC.

The genes are TRBV2 and TRBJ2-5, with a weak D call TRBD2 (5 bases). CDR3 length equals 14 residues. Trimming took 5 bases from V and 1 from J, leaving 11 bases between them. Germline V gene data show CDR1 as SNHLY and CDR2 as FYNNEI. Written as DNA, the CDR3 is TGTGCCAGCAGTAATATAGCGCTCCAAGAGACCCAGTACTTC. It specifies CASSNIALQETQYF.